Listed below are T cell receptor beta chains from one sample, sequenced in a study of technical replicates of blood from several donors. The data were produced by immunoSEQ multiplex PCR, yet TCRdb's version contains in-frame clones alone and is incomplete. The table shows under 85,000 clones, with 95% to 97% occurring only once. Material for sequencing was T cells isolated from PBMCs. The receptor set was obtained from a human donor in good health. CDR3s include the opening cysteine and the closing phenylalanine or tryptophan.

CDR3: CASSEGYKMKEQFF
length: 14
V: TRBV2

CDR3: CATRYGGHAFF
length: 11
V: TRBV11-2

CDR3: CASSPGLAGGWNEQFF
length: 16
V: TRBV7-2

CDR3: CASSLTSGSSYEQYF
length: 15
V: TRBV28

CDR3: CATSSTGSGYF
length: 11
V: TRBV25-1

CDR3: CASSQSRWGTGSQPQHF
length: 17
V: TRBV23-1

CDR3: CASRSTSGTDTQYF
length: 14
V: TRBV2

CDR3: CASSLNPQAQENQYF
length: 15
V: TRBV5-1

CDR3: CASSQESWTGVPDTQYF
length: 17
V: TRBV4-2

CDR3: CASSRGQPGAIYF
length: 13
V: TRBV28

CDR3: CAISESLGGGSYEQYF
length: 16
V: TRBV10-3

CDR3: CASSGGQGTDTQYF
length: 14
V: TRBV6-4

CDR3: CASSVDGGGYTF
length: 12
V: TRBV9

CDR3: CASSYSEGYGYTF
length: 13
V: TRBV6-5

CDR3: CASSDYASRRDGYTF
length: 15
V: TRBV6-4

CDR3: CASSTGNGGANVLTF
length: 15
V: TRBV19

CDR3: CASSYDWYTEAFF
length: 13
V: TRBV5-1

CDR3: CNHQHSGKQETQYF
length: 14
V: TRBV29-1

CDR3: CASSLGGVGGANVLTF
length: 16
V: TRBV11-3

CDR3: CASSPDGDQETQYF
length: 14
V: TRBV6-5

CDR3: CASSLGGRMDEQFF
length: 14
V: TRBV7-7

CDR3: CASTPLGEGNMNTEAFF
length: 17
V: TRBV28

CDR3: CASSSPDRGPTEAFF
length: 15
V: TRBV7-6

CDR3: CASSLRQGANQPQHF
length: 15
V: TRBV27

CDR3: CASSFANGSGGQYF
length: 14
V: TRBV7-9

CDR3: CAWSPTGLGGYTF
length: 13
V: TRBV30

CDR3: CSVETGQAYNEQFF
length: 14
V: TRBV29-1

CDR3: CASSSTGDAAMNTEAFF
length: 17
V: TRBV5-6

CDR3: CASETGFHGYTF
length: 12
V: TRBV23-1

CDR3: CSVEAQQTEAFF
length: 12
V: TRBV29-1

CDR3: CASSQDRGTGGEKLFF
length: 16
V: TRBV4-2

CDR3: CASSLSGTGLYEQYF
length: 15
V: TRBV11-2

CDR3: CASSFGTGIGYTF
length: 13
V: TRBV7-2

CDR3: CASSLTLGGSEKLFF
length: 15
V: TRBV28

CDR3: CASMARDNQPQHF
length: 13
V: TRBV10-2

CDR3: CASSLSGTGTPEQYF
length: 15
V: TRBV27

CDR3: CASSEAYVNQPQHF
length: 14
V: TRBV18

CDR3: CAISGHGESNQPQHF
length: 15
V: TRBV10-3